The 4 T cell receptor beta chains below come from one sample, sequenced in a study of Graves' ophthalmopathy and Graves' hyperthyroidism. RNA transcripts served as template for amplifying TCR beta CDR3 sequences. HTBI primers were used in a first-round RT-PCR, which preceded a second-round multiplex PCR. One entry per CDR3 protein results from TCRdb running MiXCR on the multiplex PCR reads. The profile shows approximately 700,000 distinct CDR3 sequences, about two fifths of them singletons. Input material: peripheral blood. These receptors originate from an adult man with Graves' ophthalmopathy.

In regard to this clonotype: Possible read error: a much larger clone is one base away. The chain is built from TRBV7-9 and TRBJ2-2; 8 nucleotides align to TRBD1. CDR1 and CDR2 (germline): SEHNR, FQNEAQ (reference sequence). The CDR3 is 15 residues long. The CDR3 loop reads CASSRTGPNAGELFF. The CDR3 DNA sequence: TGTGCCAGCAGTCGGACAGGGCCGAACGCCGGGGAGCTGTTTTTT.

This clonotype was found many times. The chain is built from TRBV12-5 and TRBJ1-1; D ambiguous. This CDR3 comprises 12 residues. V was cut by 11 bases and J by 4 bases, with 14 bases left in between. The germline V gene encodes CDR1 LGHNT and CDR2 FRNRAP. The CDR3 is CASSAGSTEAFF. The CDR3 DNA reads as TGTGCTTCCTCCGCGGGGAGCACTGAAGCTTTCTTT. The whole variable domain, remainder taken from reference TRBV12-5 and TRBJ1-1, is DARVTQTPRHKVTEMGQEVTMRCQPILGHNTVFWYRQTMMQGLELLAYFRNRAPLDDSGMPKDRFSAEMPDATLATLKIQPSEPRDSAVYFCASSAGSTEAFFGQGTRLTVV.

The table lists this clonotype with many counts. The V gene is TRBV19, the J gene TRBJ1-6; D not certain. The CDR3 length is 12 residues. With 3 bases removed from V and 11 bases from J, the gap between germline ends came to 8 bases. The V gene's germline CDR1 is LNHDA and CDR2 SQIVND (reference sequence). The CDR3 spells CASSISGAPLHF. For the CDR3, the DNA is TGTGCCAGTAGTATTTCAGGAGCACCCCTCCACTTT.

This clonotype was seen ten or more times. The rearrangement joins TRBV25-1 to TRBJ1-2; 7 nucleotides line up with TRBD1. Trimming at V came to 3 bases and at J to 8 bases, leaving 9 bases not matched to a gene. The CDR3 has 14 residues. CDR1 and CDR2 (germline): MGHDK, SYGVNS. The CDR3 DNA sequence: TGTGCCAGCAGTGAGCCTGGACAGGCGGGCGGCTACACCTTC. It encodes CASSEPGQAGGYTF.